A single sample gave rise to the 25 T cell receptor beta chains below, sequenced in a study of CD8+ T cells in alopecia areata. The treatment: oral pan-JAK inhibitor, 5-10 mg twice daily. cDNA reverse transcribed from extracted RNA served as the sequencing template. Repertoires were generated with immunoSEQ multiplex PCR, while TCRdb's copy carries only in-frame clones and drops some. The sample records approximately 150,000 clones, 50% to 75% being singletons. Specimen: CD4+ T cells sorted from blood, collected at approximately week 56, from a patient treated with tofacitinib. The receptors were sampled from a human donor with alopecia areata.

On this clone itself: Additional DNA sequences in this sample encode the identical CDR3. The chain employs TRBV30 and TRBJ1-1; D is ambiguous. Germline CDR1 reads GTSNPN; CDR2 reads SVGIG (reference sequence). This CDR3 has 12 residues. The V end was cut by 3 bases, the J end by 0 bases, with 5 bases between. The CDR3 loop is CAWSGLNTEAFF. The CDR3 DNA reads as TGTGCCTGGAGCGGCTTGAACACTGAAGCTTTCTTT.

In DNA, the CDR3 is TGTGCCTTCGACAGGGGGTACGAGCAGTACTTC. Its translation is CAFDRGYEQYF. The V gene is TRBV30, the J gene TRBJ2-7, with 9 bases fitting TRBD1. Germline V gives CDR1 GTSNPN, CDR2 SVGIG (reference sequence). J lost 4 bases, V lost 7 bases, and 2 bases had no gene match. The CDR3 length is 11 residues.

The rearrangement uses TRBV25-1 and TRBJ1-3, with a weak D call TRBD1 (5 bases). V was clipped by 10 bases and J by 2 bases, with 15 bases between them. The CDR3 spans 14 residues. Germline assignment: CDR1 MGHDK and CDR2 SYGVNS. The CDR3 coding sequence is TGTGCCATCCTGTGGGGGATCGCTGGAAACACCATATATTTT. Translation: CAILWGIAGNTIYF.

In nucleotides, the CDR3 is TGCGCCAGCAGCGCTGCCAGTCGCTACGAGCAGTACTTC. It encodes CASSAASRYEQYF. The V and J genes are TRBV5-1 and TRBJ2-7; D remains unclear. Germline CDR1 is SGHRS and CDR2 is YFSETQ. This CDR3 region has 13 residues. V was pared by 4 bases and J by 3 bases, with 11 bases between. Complete variable domain (other parts from reference TRBV5-1 and TRBJ2-7): KAGVTQTPRYLIKTRGQQVTLSCSPISGHRSVSWYQQTPGQGLQFLFEYFSETQRNKGNFPGRFSGRQFSNSRSEMNVSTLELGDSALYLCASSAASRYEQYFGPGTRLTVT.

This clone was detected a few times. This chain links TRBV5-6 with TRBJ1-1; 7 nucleotides align to TRBD1. The V gene end was trimmed by 3 bases and the J gene end by 2 bases; junction bases not matched to a gene: 7. The CDR3 extends over 15 amino acids. The V gene's germline CDR1 is SGHDT and CDR2 YYEEEE. The CDR3 sequence: CASSYRDSYNTEAFF. CDR3 coding DNA: TGTGCCAGCAGCTACCGGGACAGCTATAACACTGAAGCTTTCTTT.

The CDR3 DNA reads TGTGCCAGCAGTTTAAAGCGAGGAGATAGCAATCAGCCCCAGCATTTT. Its protein product is CASSLKRGDSNQPQHF. The chain employs TRBV27 and TRBJ1-5; D remains ambiguous. Trimming pared 2 bases from V and 0 bases from J, leaving 11 bases between. In germline, CDR1 is MNHEY, CDR2 SMNVEV (reference sequence). This CDR3 has 16 residues.

V is TRBV6-5 and J is TRBJ1-5, with 8 bases lining up with TRBD1. This CDR3 comprises 14 residues. V was clipped by 6 bases and J by 11 bases; unmatched bases: 12. Per the germline V gene, CDR1 is MNHEY and CDR2 is SVGAGI. DNA for the CDR3: TGTGCCAGCAGGCAGAAATCGACAGGGGCTGCCCAGCATTTT. Amino acid sequence: CASRQKSTGAAQHF.

V usage is TRBV5-8 and J usage is TRBJ2-3; D ambiguous. The germline V gene has CDR1 SGHTS and CDR2 YDEGEE. CDR3 size: 14 residues. Trimming shortened V by 0 bases and J by 1 base, and 6 bases separated the two germline ends. The DNA of the CDR3 is TGTGCCAGCAGCTTGGGTGGGGGCACAGATACGCAGTATTTT. This sequence encodes CASSLGGGTDTQYF.

This clone was seen a handful of times. This sample also contains other DNA sequences that code for the same CDR3. This chain connects TRBV29-1 to TRBJ2-4, with D perhaps matching TRBD1 or TRBD2 (5 bases each). Trimming shortened V by 3 bases and J by 2 bases, and 8 bases separated the two germline ends. Germline loops: CDR1 SQVTM, CDR2 ANQGSEA. CDR3 length equals 13 residues. The CDR3 reads CSVEGRTKNIQYF. The CDR3, as DNA: TGCAGCGTTGAGGGACGGACCAAAAACATTCAGTACTTC.

The chain is built from TRBV2 and TRBJ1-5, with D perhaps matching TRBD1 (6 bases). The CDR3 runs to 13 residues. With 8 bases removed from V and 3 bases from J, the gap between germline ends came to 11 bases. Germline CDR1 SNHLY, CDR2 FYNNEI. The CDR3 DNA reads as TGTGCCAGCCGCAGGGGAGTCAATCAGCCCCAGCATTTT. It translates to CASRRGVNQPQHF.

The chain is built from TRBV5-1 and TRBJ2-5, with TRBD2 as a possible D gene (6 bases). V was cut by 4 bases and J by 2 bases, with 12 bases left in between. Germline assignment: CDR1 SGHRS and CDR2 YFSETQ. CDR3 length: 14 amino acids. CDR3 loop: CASSAGRTQETQYF. The CDR3 region has the DNA TGCGCCAGCAGCGCGGGACGTACTCAAGAGACCCAGTACTTC.

This clone has only a few counts. The chain links TRBV29-1 to TRBJ2-1, with 8 bases matching TRBD1. With V trimmed by 3 bases and J by 3 bases, 4 bases remained unmatched. This CDR3 has 14 residues. Germline V gene sequence: CDR1 SQVTM, CDR2 ANQGSEA. The CDR3 is CSVDRDRLYNEQFF. The CDR3 nucleotides are TGCAGCGTTGATCGGGACAGGCTCTACAATGAGCAGTTCTTC.

As regards this clone: Distinct nucleotide sequences in the sample also encode this CDR3. The J gene is TRBJ1-5, the V gene TRBV18; 10 positions agree with TRBD1. The germline CDR1 and CDR2 sequences are KGHSH and LQKENI. The CDR3 covers 15 residues. V gave up 3 bases and J gave up 5 bases; unmatched junction bases: 4. The CDR3 loop is CASSPLGTGDQPQHF. DNA for the CDR3: TGTGCCAGCTCACCCTTAGGGACAGGGGATCAGCCCCAGCATTTT.

In nucleotides, the CDR3 is TGCAGCGTTGACCTTAGACAGGGGGCCACTGAAGCTTTCTTT. Translation gives CSVDLRQGATEAFF. The genes are TRBV29-1 and TRBJ1-1, with TRBD1 matching over 10 bases. This CDR3 has 14 residues. V trimming: 3 bases; J trimming: 4 bases; junction bases outside the gene matches: 5. Germline assignment: CDR1 SQVTM and CDR2 ANQGSEA.

The chain uses TRBV30 and TRBJ1-3; D gene unclear. This CDR3 contains 16 residues. Germline CDR1 is GTSNPN and CDR2 is SVGIG (reference sequence). Trimming removed 1 base at V and 0 bases at J, with 13 bases between. The CDR3 is CAWSARLKGSGNTIYF. The CDR3 DNA reads as TGTGCCTGGAGTGCAAGACTGAAGGGCTCTGGAAACACCATATATTTT.

The chain combines TRBV29-1 with TRBJ2-7; 9 bases map to TRBD1. The CDR3 extends over 13 amino acids. The germline CDR1 and CDR2 sequences are SQVTM and ANQGSEA. Trimming cost V 3 bases and J 6 bases; bases outside gene matches: 6. The CDR3 bases are TGCAGCGTTGATCGACAGGGGGGTGGCGAGCAGTACTTC. Translated: CSVDRQGGGEQYF.

This sequence joins TRBV6-6 and TRBJ1-6, with 8 bases aligning to TRBD1. This CDR3 comprises 15 residues. Germline V CDR1 and CDR2: MNHNY, SVGAGI (reference sequence). V shed 2 bases and J 7 bases; nucleotides not matched to a gene: 4. The CDR3 DNA reads as TGTGCCAGCAGTTACCGGACAGGGAACAATTCACCCCTCCACTTT. Its translation is CASSYRTGNNSPLHF.

The rearrangement uses TRBV6-5 and TRBJ2-7; 7 positions match TRBD2. Germline assignment: CDR1 MNHEY and CDR2 SVGAGI. The CDR3 sequence is 14 residues long. Trimming cost V 6 bases and J 3 bases; bases outside gene matches: 8. The CDR3 DNA reads as TGTGCCAGCAGACCGGGAGGCTCCTACTACGAGCAGTACTTC. Encoded protein: CASRPGGSYYEQYF.

A few counts support this clone. V usage is TRBV5-1 and J usage is TRBJ2-3; 8 bases line up with TRBD2. The CDR3 spans 15 residues. CDR1 SGHRS and CDR2 YFSETQ come from the germline V gene. J gave up 3 bases and V 4 bases, and 7 bases lay outside the gene matches. Here the CDR3 reads CASSDPGGPTDTQYF. Here the CDR3 DNA reads TGCGCCAGCAGCGACCCGGGGGGGCCGACAGATACGCAGTATTTT.

The J gene is TRBJ2-7, the V gene TRBV15; D is possibly TRBD1 (5 bases). This CDR3 contains 14 residues. V shed 2 bases and J shed 2 bases, with 10 bases lying between them. Germline CDR1 is LNHNV and CDR2 is YYDKDF (reference sequence). The CDR3 nucleotides read TGTGCCACCAGCAGATCGGACATACCCTACGAGCAGTACTTC. Protein: CATSRSDIPYEQYF. Supplemented by reference TRBV15 and TRBJ2-7, the full variable domain reads DAMVIQNPRYQVTQFGKPVTLSCSQTLNHNVMYWYQQKSSQAPKLLFHYYDKDFNNEADTPDNFQSRRPNTSFCFLDIRSPGLGDTAMYLCATSRSDIPYEQYFGPGTRLTVT.

V is TRBV7-2 and J is TRBJ2-7; D is tentatively TRBD1 or TRBD2 (6 bases each). Trimming took 2 bases from V and 3 from J, leaving 11 bases between them. Germline V gene data show CDR1 as SGHTA and CDR2 as FQGNSA. The CDR3 runs 14 residues. CDR3 coding DNA: TGTGCCAGCAGCTTACGGAGGGGGAACTACGAGCAGTACTTC. Its protein product is CASSLRRGNYEQYF. Combining the CDR3 with reference TRBV7-2 and TRBJ2-7 gives the whole variable domain GAGVSQSPSNKVTEKGKDVELRCDPISGHTALYWYRQSLGQGLEFLIYFQGNSAPDKSGLPSDRFSAERTGGSVSTLTIQRTQQEDSAVYLCASSLRRGNYEQYFGPGTRLTVT.

The chain combines TRBV29-1 with TRBJ1-2; TRBD1 agrees at 12 bases. Germline loops: CDR1 SQVTM, CDR2 ANQGSEA. After removal of 6 bases from V and 3 bases from J, the junction contained 14 bases not matched to a gene. CDR3 length: 17 residues. The CDR3 protein is CSVATGTGGAGHYGYTF. The CDR3 bases are TGCAGCGTCGCCACCGGGACAGGGGGCGCGGGCCACTATGGCTACACCTTC.

V and J are TRBV4-1 and TRBJ1-5; D may be TRBD1 (6 bases). CDR1 MGHRA and CDR2 YSYEKL come from the germline V gene. V lost 4 bases, J lost 3 bases, and 13 bases lay in between. The CDR3 extends over 15 amino acids. In DNA form, the CDR3 reads TGCGCCAGCAGCCTTCGGGACACGGACAATCAGCCCCAGCATTTT. Its protein is CASSLRDTDNQPQHF.

The chain is built from TRBV5-1 and TRBJ2-2, with D possibly being TRBD2 (6 bases). The V end was cut by 4 bases, the J end by 7 bases, with 14 bases between. CDR1 is SGHRS, CDR2 YFSETQ, per germline. CDR3 length: 14 residues. The CDR3 region has the DNA TGCGCCAGCAGCGGAGGGACGGGGCTCGGGGAGCTGTTTTTT. It codes for CASSGGTGLGELFF.

The DNA of the CDR3 is TGCGCCAGCAGCCAAGATCGGAGGGACAGCCTCCACTTT. Translated: CASSQDRRDSLHF. V usage is TRBV4-1 and J usage is TRBJ1-6; 7 bases align to TRBD1. The V segment lost 0 bases and the J segment 15 bases; nucleotides outside the gene matches: 5. There are 13 residues in the CDR3. The V gene's germline CDR1 is MGHRA and CDR2 YSYEKL.